The TCR beta chain described here comes from a study of CD8 T cells in Susac syndrome. Study-wide points: The study's TCR sequencing and HLA analysis covered a relatively small number of individuals, and the study acknowledged this.

With random hexamers, 0.5 to 1 ug RNA was reverse transcribed. An immunoSEQ multiplex PCR amplified TCR beta CDR3 over 54 Vbeta and 13 Jbeta. TCRdb redid the calling of the immunoSEQ multiplex PCR reads with MiXCR, one entry per CDR3 protein. The repertoire holds about 200,000 distinct CDR3 sequences, 85% to 95% seen once, with about 0.095% in the top ten. As for this clonotype: Its antigen is undetermined.

The source is a human donor in good health. Sequencing input: CD4+ T cells from PBMCs.

CDR3 protein: CASSLGVGYTF. Written as DNA, the CDR3 is TGTGCCAGCAGCTTGGGGGTTGGCTACACCTTC. V and J are TRBV5-6 and TRBJ1-2, with D unclear. Trimming removed 0 bases at V and 7 bases at J, with 4 bases between. Germline CDR1 reads SGHDT; CDR2 reads YYEEEE. There are 11 residues in the CDR3.